This T cell receptor beta chain emerged from a study of CD4 T cells in relation to SARS-CoV-2 and coronaviruses. Study information: ViraFEST: approximately ten-day antigen culture of PBMCs, then TCR beta CDR3 sequencing.

In the case of this clone: What it binds is unknown.

Sequencing was performed with immunoSEQ multiplex PCR; in TCRdb, only in-frame clones are kept and a portion is missing. In the table there are about 24,000 clones, 77% of which are singletons. This CDR3 comprises 17 residues. Germline V gene data show CDR1 as SNHLY and CDR2 as FYNNEI. Losses at the gene ends were 1 base for V and 2 bases for J; bases not matched to a gene: 3. CD4+ T cells from unexposed donors were obtained before the COVID-19 pandemic (2011-2018). After more than eight days of culture, CD4+ T cells were isolated. Cells permitting, SARS-CoV-2 S/N and four cold-coronavirus spikes were tested on unexposed-donor CD4+ T cells. On days 3 and 7, cultures got half fresh IL-2 medium. Study results and limitations: This crossreactivity analysis covered spike protein alone, no other viral proteins.

Input material: CD4+ T cells from PBMCs, cultured in vitro. This sequence was found in a human donor in good health. This chain links TRBV2 with TRBJ2-1, with 12 bases aligning to TRBD2. The CDR3 bases are TGTGCCAGCAGTGAAGGACTAGCGGGAGTGACCTACAATGAGCAGTTCTTC. Its protein is CASSEGLAGVTYNEQFF.